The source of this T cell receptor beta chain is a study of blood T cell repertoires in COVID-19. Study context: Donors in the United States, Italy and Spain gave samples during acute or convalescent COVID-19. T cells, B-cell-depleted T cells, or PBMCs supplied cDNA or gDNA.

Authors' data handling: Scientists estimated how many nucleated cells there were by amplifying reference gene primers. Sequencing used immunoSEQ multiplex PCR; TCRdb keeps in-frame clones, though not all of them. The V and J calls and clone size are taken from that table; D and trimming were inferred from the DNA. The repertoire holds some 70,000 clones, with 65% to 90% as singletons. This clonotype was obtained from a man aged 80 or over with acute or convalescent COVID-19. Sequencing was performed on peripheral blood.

This CDR3 reads CASRRASGGRGTQYF. The CDR3 nucleotides are TGTGCCAGTAGGCGAGCTAGCGGGGGTAGGGGGACCCAGTACTTC. The V gene is TRBV19, the J gene TRBJ2-5, with 10 positions matching TRBD2. The CDR3 loop spans 15 amino acids. Germline assignment: CDR1 LNHDA and CDR2 SQIVND (reference sequence). J was trimmed by 7 bases and V by 6 bases; bases with no gene match: 11.